This entry concerns a single T cell receptor beta chain. As yet, its antigen is unknown. The repertoire was sequenced with immunoSEQ multiplex PCR; TCRdb's copy has only in-frame clones and lacks some. The sample lists approximately 70,000 clones; more than 75% were seen once. The V and J ends lost 0 bases and 5 bases respectively, with 0 bases between them. Germline V gives CDR1 MNHEY, CDR2 SVGAGI. The CDR3 extends over 11 amino acids. The sample belongs to a study of OX40 agonist ivuxolimab in advanced cancers. Study-wide background: The patients' treatment was ivuxolimab, an agonistic anti-OX40 (CD134) antibody. Averaging 60 years in age, with a range of about 23 to 79, the cohort was 65% to 90% male.

Study outcomes and limitations: Low normalized T-cell clonal expansion was also seen in some nonresponders. Dose levels from 0.1 to 3.0 mg/kg saw CD4+ and CD8+ blood T cells expand clonally by week 6.

The sequence was obtained from an adult with an advanced solid tumor such as melanoma, head and neck, liver or kidney cancer. The material was CD4+ or CD8+ T cells sorted from blood, obtained in a trial of the OX40 agonist ivuxolimab. The chain employs TRBV6-5 and TRBJ2-3, with D uncertain. The CDR3 bases are TGTGCCAGCAGTTACTCAGATACGCAGTATTTT. Translated: CASSYSDTQYF.